What follows are 18 T cell receptor beta chains derived from one specimen sequenced in a study of HIV-infected children after antiretroviral therapy interruption. The TCR library was built from RNA with a 3' RACE protocol and unique molecular identifiers. TCRdb called the 3' RACE reads again in MiXCR, with one record for every CDR3 protein. The data show 15,000 to 17,000 distinct CDR3 sequences, roughly 3.4% seen once. Treatment denoted: PENTA 11 planned treatment interruption arm or continuous ART arm. Material: CD45RA+ CD4+ T cells from PBMCs, obtained from a donor given antiretroviral therapy, either interrupted or continuous. Stated subset: naive CD4+ CD45RA+ CD45RO- T cells. These receptors all stem from a child under 18 with HIV.

At least ten counts were recorded for this clonotype. V gene TRBV7-2 combines with J gene TRBJ1-4; D call uncertain. Per germline, CDR1 SGHTA and CDR2 FQGNSA. V lost 1 base to trimming and J lost 8 bases, with 11 bases between them. CDR3 length: 14 amino acids. CDR3 loop: CASSLGRTREKLFF. The CDR3 nucleotides read TGTGCCAGCAGCTTAGGGCGCACACGCGAAAAACTGTTTTTT.

This clonotype has a count of ten or more. One junction end disagrees with the germline gene, perhaps due to a read error. The gene calls are TRBV7-7 and TRBJ1-1; the D gene is possibly TRBD1 (6 bases). Germline V lookup: CDR1 SSHAT, CDR2 FNYEAQ (reference sequence). This CDR3 region has 18 residues. In nucleotides, the CDR3 is TGTGCTAGCAGCCTATGGGAAAAGGATGAGGGGGTGAACACTGAAGCTTTCTTT. It codes for CASSLWEKDEGVNTEAFF. Using reference TRBV7-7 and TRBJ1-1 for the parts outside the CDR3, the full variable domain is GAGVSQSPRYKVTKRGQDVTLRCDPISSHATLYWYQQALGQGPEFLTYFNYEAQPDKSGLPSDRFSAERPEGSISTLTIQRTEQRDSAMYRCASSLWEKDEGVNTEAFFGQGTRLTVV.

This clonotype was counted at least ten times. The junction and the germline gene differ at one end; a read error may be behind it. This rearrangement joins TRBV4-1 to TRBJ2-4; 7 positions agree with TRBD2. This CDR3 contains 15 residues. In germline, CDR1 is MGHRA, CDR2 YSYEKL. The CDR3 region has the DNA TGTGCCAGCAGCCAAGCCGGGGGGAGTCAAAACACCTTGTACTTT. It is translated as CASSQAGGSQNTLYF.

This clonotype ranks as medium-sized. The CDR3, as DNA: TGTGCCAGCTCACTCCGATCGCAGGACCAGCCCCAGCATTTT. This translates into CASSLRSQDQPQHF. The rearrangement links TRBV18 to TRBJ1-5; D uncertain. The germline CDR1 and CDR2 sequences are KGHSH and LQKENI. V dropped 4 bases and J dropped 7 bases, with 14 bases sitting between them. CDR3 size: 14 residues.

This clonotype was observed at least ten times. The chain is built from TRBV7-9 and TRBJ2-2; the D gene is possibly TRBD1 (5 bases). V lost 5 bases and J lost 2, with 18 bases in between. CDR1 and CDR2 from the germline V gene are SEHNR and FQNEAQ (reference sequence). There are 17 residues in the CDR3. In nucleotides, the CDR3 is TGTGCCAGCAGCGCGCGGTCTCGAGACAGTAACACCGGGGAGCTGTTTTTT. Protein sequence: CASSARSRDSNTGELFF.

This clonotype is labeled as large. The chain joins TRBV7-2 to TRBJ1-5; maybe TRBD1 (5 bases). This CDR3 spans 14 amino acids. Trimming removed 1 base at V and 4 bases at J, with 8 bases between. Germline CDR1 and CDR2: SGHTA and FQGNSA. The CDR3 nucleotides read TGTGCCAGCAGCTTAGGGAGGGGAAATCAGCCCCAGCATTTT. Its protein product is CASSLGRGNQPQHF.

This clonotype was seen more than once but under ten times. The genes are TRBV28 and TRBJ2-7; D is possibly TRBD2 (5 bases). CDR1 and CDR2 from the germline V gene are MDHEN and SYDVKM. Trimming took off 4 bases at V and 11 bases at J, with 24 bases between the two ends. The CDR3 extends over 15 amino acids. CDR3 residues: CASSSPSERAEREYF. DNA of the CDR3: TGTGCCAGCAGTTCACCCTCCGAGAGGGCGGAGAGGGAGTACTTC.

This clonotype was detected ten times or more. The chain couples TRBV10-3 to TRBJ2-2; TRBD1 aligns across 7 bases. Germline V gene sequence: CDR1 ENHRY, CDR2 SYGVKD. Germline trimming cut 11 bases from V and 3 bases from J; bases unmatched to any gene: 6. The CDR3 contains 13 residues. The DNA for the CDR3 is TGTGCCGTCCGGGACAGTCACACCGGGGAGCTGTTTTTT. It encodes CAVRDSHTGELFF.

This clonotype was counted ten times or more. The V gene is TRBV2, the J gene TRBJ1-3; D remains unclear. Germline loops: CDR1 SNHLY, CDR2 FYNNEI. This CDR3 contains 14 residues. Trimming stripped 6 bases from V and 0 bases from J, with 9 bases between. The CDR3 protein is CASRMSSSGNTIYF. In DNA, the CDR3 is TGTGCCAGCAGGATGTCGAGCTCTGGAAACACCATATATTTT.

In its sample, this clonotype was seen many times. The rearrangement links TRBV10-2 to TRBJ2-7; TRBD2 is a possible D gene (5 bases). V lost 4 bases to trimming and J lost 3 bases, with 13 bases between them. The germline CDR1 and CDR2 sequences are WSHSY and SAAADI. The CDR3 is 14 residues long. The CDR3 DNA is TGCGCCAGCAGTGCGAGCGGACTCTACTACGAGCAGTACTTC. It yields the protein CASSASGLYYEQYF.

This clonotype was counted ten times or more. V gene TRBV18 combines with J gene TRBJ1-1; 7 nucleotides line up with TRBD1. The V gene's germline CDR1 is KGHSH and CDR2 LQKENI. V dropped 0 bases and J dropped 0; count of bases not matched to a gene: 4. There are 16 residues in the CDR3. This CDR3 is CASSPPRTGVNTEAFF. CDR3 nucleotide sequence: TGTGCCAGCTCACCACCCCGTACAGGGGTGAACACTGAAGCTTTCTTT.

This clonotype was seen ten or more times. The CDR3 region has the DNA TGCAGCGTTGCCGTGACGGGGTACGGCTACACCTTC. This encodes CSVAVTGYGYTF. The gene calls are TRBV29-1 and TRBJ1-2; D unclear. Trimming shortened V by 4 bases and J by 8 bases, and 14 bases separated the two germline ends. Germline values: CDR1 SQVTM, CDR2 ANQGSEA. The CDR3 runs to 12 residues. The full variable domain, in which reference TRBV29-1 and TRBJ1-2 provide the parts outside the CDR3, is SAVISQKPSRDICQRGTSLTIQCQVDSQVTMMFWYRQQPGQSLTLIATANQGSEATYESGFVIDKFPISRPNLTFSTLTVSNMSPEDSSIYLCSVAVTGYGYTFGSGTRLTVV.

This clonotype was seen repeatedly, ten times or more. The rearrangement joins TRBV12-3 or TRBV12-4 to TRBJ1-2, with D perhaps matching TRBD1 (5 bases). The CDR3 is made up of 13 amino acids. V lost 3 bases and J 10 bases, leaving 15 bases between the germline ends. CDR3 sequence reads: CASSFSGPSVYTF. The CDR3 DNA reads as TGTGCCAGCAGTTTTTCGGGACCGAGTGTCTACACCTTC.

This clonotype was seen ten or more times. The V call is TRBV6-1, the J call TRBJ1-2, with a tentative D call TRBD1 (6 bases). V lost 4 bases, J lost 5 bases, and 17 bases lay in between. Looked up from germline, CDR1 is MNHNS and CDR2 is SASEGT. This CDR3 is built from 15 residues. The DNA for the CDR3 is TGTGCCAGCAGTGCGAGTCGGGGGGCTGGATATGGCTACACCTTC. This sequence encodes CASSASRGAGYGYTF.

Many counts were recorded for this clonotype. The rearrangement uses TRBV23-1 and TRBJ1-6, with D maybe TRBD1 (6 bases). TRBV23-1 is recorded as an ORF, its role being uncertain. V lost 9 bases and J lost 8, with 8 bases in between. The CDR3 is made up of 11 amino acids. In nucleotides, the CDR3 is TGCGCCAGTAGGGGGGATTCACCCCTCCACTTT. Translating it yields CASRGDSPLHF.

This clonotype was counted at least ten times. The chain couples TRBV4-1 to TRBJ2-5; 7 bases line up with TRBD1. With V trimmed by 1 base and J by 4 bases, 6 bases remained unmatched. The CDR3 extends over 15 amino acids. Germline lookup yields CDR1 MGHRA and CDR2 YSYEKL. The CDR3 is CASSQATGVGETQYF. In DNA, the CDR3 is TGCGCCAGCAGCCAAGCCACAGGGGTCGGAGAGACCCAGTACTTC.

Sample share makes this clonotype medium-sized (0.01 to 0.1%). This chain links TRBV5-1 with TRBJ2-7; D is uncertain. This CDR3 has 13 residues. Germline CDR1 is SGHRS and CDR2 is YFSETQ. The germline V and J ends were trimmed by 0 bases and 3 bases, with 7 bases remaining between them. CDR3 nucleotide sequence: TGCGCCAGCAGCTTGGCCTCGGTCTACGAGCAGTACTTC. As protein: CASSLASVYEQYF.

This clonotype was observed many times. The chain combines TRBV12-3 or TRBV12-4 with TRBJ2-7; D not certain. This CDR3 has 12 amino acids. The V and J ends lost 5 bases and 0 bases respectively, with 5 bases between them. The CDR3 loop reads CASSVNSYEQYF. The CDR3 nucleotides read TGTGCCAGCAGTGTTAACTCCTACGAGCAGTACTTC.